The 30 T cell receptor beta chains reported below all come from one sample, sequenced in a study of shared clonotypes between healthy human individuals. Measured with immunoSEQ multiplex PCR; TCRdb has only the in-frame clones, and not every one. The sample holds around 2,100,000 clones; roughly 94% are singletons and the top ten take approximately 1%. Terminally differentiated effector memory CD45RA+ cells were excluded from the naive CD8 cells, which were CD45RO-negative and positively selected for CCR7. The sequencing input was naive CD8+ T cells sorted from blood. Receptor source: a man aged 18 to 29 in good health.

V gene TRBV2 combines with J gene TRBJ2-3; D call uncertain. The CDR3 runs to 15 residues. The V and J ends lost 4 bases and 2 bases respectively, with 13 bases between them. CDR1 and CDR2 from the germline V gene are SNHLY and FYNNEI. The DNA for the CDR3 is TGTGCCAGCAGTGGTGCAATGGCCTCCACAGATACGCAGTATTTT. Amino acids: CASSGAMASTDTQYF. Together with reference TRBV2 and TRBJ2-3, the CDR3 gives the full variable domain: EPEVTQTPSHQVTQMGQEVILRCVPISNHLYFYWYRQILGQKVEFLVSFYNNEISEKSEIFDDQFSVERPDGSNFTLKIRSTKLEDSAMYFCASSGAMASTDTQYFGPGTRLTVL.

V gene TRBV25-1 combines with J gene TRBJ2-2; TRBD1 might be the D (6 bases). In germline, CDR1 is MGHDK, CDR2 SYGVNS. There are 16 residues in the CDR3. Trimming pared 0 bases from V and 5 bases from J, leaving 13 bases between. The DNA for the CDR3 is TGTGCCAGCAGTGAATATGCCAGACAGGCGACCGGGGAGCTGTTTTTT. Its translation is CASSEYARQATGELFF.

The rearrangement uses TRBV5-6 and TRBJ2-7; D may match TRBD1 or TRBD2 (5 bases each). V lost 3 bases to trimming and J lost 4 bases, with 11 bases between them. Germline CDR1 and CDR2: SGHDT and YYEEEE. This CDR3 comprises 13 residues. CDR3 in amino acids: CASSSGPLYEQYF. CDR3 nucleotides: TGTGCCAGCAGCTCGGGACCTCTTTACGAGCAGTACTTC.

The chain links TRBV6-5 to TRBJ1-4, with a tentative D call TRBD1 (5 bases). The CDR3 is 14 amino acids. Germline V gene sequence: CDR1 MNHEY, CDR2 SVGAGI. With 4 bases removed from V and 4 bases from J, the gap between germline ends came to 10 bases. The CDR3 DNA is TGTGCCAGCAGTTGGAGGGGAGGTAATGAAAAACTGTTTTTT. Protein sequence: CASSWRGGNEKLFF.

The V and J genes are TRBV5-6 and TRBJ2-3; D is possibly TRBD2 (6 bases). Germline CDR1 reads SGHDT; CDR2 reads YYEEEE. The CDR3 runs 17 residues. V lost 0 bases to trimming and J lost 0 bases, with 14 bases between them. The CDR3 DNA reads TGTGCCAGCAGCTTGGGGGCCGGGACTTCTAGCACAGATACGCAGTATTTT. Translation: CASSLGAGTSSTDTQYF.

This sequence joins TRBV5-1 and TRBJ2-3; possibly TRBD1 for D (6 bases). V was pared by 0 bases and J by 8 bases, with 10 bases between. The germline V gene encodes CDR1 SGHRS and CDR2 YFSETQ. This CDR3 contains 13 residues. CDR3 DNA sequence: TGCGCCAGCAGCTTGGAGGGCAGGGGTACGCAGTATTTT. Residues: CASSLEGRGTQYF.

The chain combines TRBV5-6 with TRBJ2-1; the D call may be TRBD1 or TRBD2 (5 bases each). The germline V gene has CDR1 SGHDT and CDR2 YYEEEE. V was pared by 0 bases and J by 4 bases, with 11 bases between. The length of the CDR3 is 15 residues. The CDR3 DNA reads as TGTGCCAGCAGCTTGGGAGGGGTTCTATACAATGAGCAGTTCTTC. Its protein is CASSLGGVLYNEQFF.

The gene calls are TRBV10-1 and TRBJ2-7; D possibly uses TRBD1 or TRBD2 (5 bases each). The CDR3 runs to 12 residues. The V end was cut by 5 bases, the J end by 5 bases, with 10 bases between. Germline values: CDR1 WNHNN, CDR2 SYGVQD (reference sequence). The CDR3 sequence: CASSWDGNEQYF. The CDR3 DNA is TGCGCCAGCAGTTGGGACGGGAACGAGCAGTACTTC.

This sequence joins TRBV7-9 and TRBJ2-3; D is possibly TRBD1 or TRBD2 (5 bases each). The V gene's germline CDR1 is SEHNR and CDR2 FQNEAQ (reference sequence). The CDR3 extends over 12 amino acids. V was shortened by 6 bases and J by 7 bases, with 11 bases between the two germline ends. CDR3 in amino acids: CASSLEGNTQYF. CDR3 DNA: TGTGCCAGCAGTCTAGAGGGGAATACGCAGTATTTT.

This clone was found once. The chain recombines TRBV5-5 with TRBJ2-7, with 7 bases fitting TRBD2. CDR1 is SGHKS, CDR2 YYEKEE, per germline (reference sequence). Trimming cost V 4 bases and J 5 bases; bases outside gene matches: 3. The CDR3 spans 12 residues. The CDR3 DNA is TGTGCCAGCAGCCCGGGGGGTCACGAGCAGTACTTC. It specifies CASSPGGHEQYF. Complete variable domain (other parts from reference TRBV5-5 and TRBJ2-7): DAGVTQSPTHLIKTRGQQVTLRCSPISGHKSVSWYQQVLGQGPQFIFQYYEKEERGRGNFPDRFSARQFPNYSSELNVNALLLGDSALYLCASSPGGHEQYFGPGTRLTVT.

In its sample, this clone was seen once. This chain links TRBV27 with TRBJ2-1; D possibly corresponds to TRBD1 (6 bases). There are 15 residues in the CDR3. CDR1 and CDR2 (germline): MNHEY, SMNVEV (reference sequence). V lost 6 bases and J lost 2, with 14 bases in between. CDR3 in amino acids: CASSHDRLAYNEQFF. The CDR3 DNA sequence: TGTGCCAGCAGCCACGACAGGCTGGCCTACAATGAGCAGTTCTTC.

CDR3 bases: TGCGCCAGCAGCCAAGGAATCGGGGGTGCCCTGTTTAACTATGGCTACACCTTC. Translating gives CASSQGIGGALFNYGYTF. The J gene is TRBJ1-2, the V gene TRBV4-3, with D perhaps matching TRBD1 (5 bases). The germline CDR1 and CDR2 sequences are LGHNA and YSLEER. The germline V and J ends were trimmed by 1 base and 1 base, with 19 bases remaining between them. CDR3 size: 18 residues.

This clone has only a few counts. This chain joins TRBV19 and TRBJ2-7; D unresolved. V lost 2 bases, J lost 2 bases, and 10 bases lay in between. In germline, CDR1 is LNHDA, CDR2 SQIVND (reference sequence). This CDR3 contains 14 residues. CDR3 DNA sequence: TGTGCCAGTAGTATATCCTCCGCCGCCTACGAGCAGTACTTC. Amino acid sequence: CASSISSAAYEQYF.

V usage is TRBV30 and J usage is TRBJ2-1; weak D call: TRBD1 (5 bases). CDR1 is GTSNPN and CDR2 is SVGIG in the germline V gene (reference sequence). V was shortened by 0 bases and J by 7 bases, with 10 bases between the two germline ends. The CDR3 totals 13 residues. The CDR3 DNA reads TGTGCCTGGAGTGTCCAGGGCCCTAATGAGCAGTTCTTC. This sequence encodes CAWSVQGPNEQFF.

The chain has TRBV19 and TRBJ2-3; 14 bases align to TRBD2. The germline gives CDR1 LNHDA, CDR2 SQIVND (reference sequence). The ends lost 3 bases at V and 8 bases at J; junction bases unmatched: 7. CDR3 length: 16 amino acids. The DNA for the CDR3 is TGTGCCAGTAGTATGAGCCCCGGGACTAGCGGGAGTACGCAGTATTTT. Amino acids: CASSMSPGTSGSTQYF.

For this clone: Other DNA sequences of this sample code for an identical CDR3. J is TRBJ1-2 and V is TRBV7-9; the D gene is possibly TRBD1 (5 bases). CDR1 is SEHNR, CDR2 FQNEAQ, per germline (reference sequence). The CDR3 totals 12 residues. Trimming pared 3 bases from V and 8 bases from J, leaving 10 bases between. CDR3 sequence (DNA): TGTGCCAGCAGCTTGGGAGGGGTCGGCTACACCTTC. Protein: CASSLGGVGYTF.

The chain combines TRBV2 with TRBJ1-4; D not resolved. The germline CDR1 and CDR2 sequences are SNHLY and FYNNEI. The V and J ends lost 3 bases and 0 bases respectively, with 8 bases between them. CDR3 size: 15 residues. The CDR3 is CASSDPHATNEKLFF. In DNA form, the CDR3 reads TGTGCCAGCAGTGACCCACATGCAACTAATGAAAAACTGTTTTTT.

The chain links TRBV7-9 to TRBJ2-1; 11 positions agree with TRBD2. This CDR3 is 16 amino acids long. The germline V gene has CDR1 SEHNR and CDR2 FQNEAQ (reference sequence). Losses at the gene ends were 5 bases for V and 4 bases for J; bases not matched to a gene: 7. The CDR3 bases are TGTGCCAGCAGCCCATCTAGCGGGGGGCAATACAATGAGCAGTTCTTC. Its protein product is CASSPSSGGQYNEQFF. Full variable domain (outside the CDR3, taken from reference TRBV7-9 and TRBJ2-1): DTGVSQNPRHKITKRGQNVTFRCDPISEHNRLYWYRQTLGQGPEFLTYFQNEAQLEKSRLLSDRFSAERPKGSFSTLEIQRTEQGDSAMYLCASSPSSGGQYNEQFFGPGTRLTVL.

This rearrangement joins TRBV28 to TRBJ1-6; D may be TRBD1 (5 bases). There are 14 residues in the CDR3. The germline V gene encodes CDR1 MDHEN and CDR2 SYDVKM. The V end lost 7 bases, the J end lost 8 bases, and 15 bases lay between the germline ends. This CDR3 is CASIYTGLDSPLHF. CDR3 DNA sequence: TGTGCCAGCATCTATACAGGCCTAGATTCACCCCTCCACTTT.

The J gene is TRBJ2-1, the V gene TRBV6-1; 12 bases are shared with TRBD2. The CDR3 consists of 15 residues. J was trimmed by 4 bases and V by 6 bases; bases with no gene match: 4. Germline V gene data show CDR1 as MNHNS and CDR2 as SASEGT. The DNA for the CDR3 is TGTGCCAGCAGGGAACTAGCGGGGGGTTACAATGAGCAGTTCTTC. Translation: CASRELAGGYNEQFF.

The chain is built from TRBV28 and TRBJ2-7; either TRBD1 or TRBD2 may fit D (5 bases each). Trimming cost V 5 bases and J 4 bases, with 15 bases left between them. Germline V gives CDR1 MDHEN, CDR2 SYDVKM. The CDR3 has 14 residues. CDR3 in amino acids: CASSPRDGEYEQYF. In DNA form, the CDR3 reads TGTGCCAGCAGTCCCCGGGACGGAGAATACGAGCAGTACTTC.

The rearrangement links TRBV1 to TRBJ2-7; no check of the table's D call, TRBD2, against the DNA was made. TRBV1 is shown as a pseudogene. This CDR3 contains 17 residues. This CDR3 is CTSSQESSGDSTYEQYF. CDR3 DNA sequence: TGCACCAGCAGCCAAGAGTCTAGCGGGGATTCTACCTACGAGCAGTACTTC.

Turning to this clone: Other DNA sequences in the same sample also yield this CDR3. The genes are TRBV11-1 and TRBJ2-7, with D perhaps matching TRBD1 (6 bases). CDR1 and CDR2 (germline): SGHAT, FQDESV (reference sequence). V was trimmed by 5 bases and J by 0 bases, leaving 8 bases between them. The CDR3 runs 13 residues. The chain's CDR3 is CASSPDSSYEQYF. In DNA form, the CDR3 reads TGTGCCAGCAGCCCGGACAGCTCCTACGAGCAGTACTTC.

The J gene is TRBJ1-1, the V gene TRBV10-3; perhaps TRBD1 as D (6 bases). CDR3 length: 17 residues. Trimming shortened V by 5 bases and J by 8 bases, and 27 bases separated the two germline ends. Per germline, CDR1 ENHRY and CDR2 SYGVKD. CDR3: CAISNPLFTTGGVEAFF. As DNA, the CDR3 is TGTGCCATCAGTAACCCTTTATTCACGACAGGCGGCGTGGAAGCTTTCTTT.

The chain couples TRBV4-2 to TRBJ1-5; D not certain. This CDR3 has 15 residues. Per the germline V gene, CDR1 is LGHNA and CDR2 is YNFKEQ. Trimming stripped 1 base from V and 6 bases from J, with 13 bases between. The DNA for the CDR3 is TGTGCCAGCAGCCAAGTGCAAGGAGACACTCAGCCCCAGCATTTT. It specifies CASSQVQGDTQPQHF.

The chain joins TRBV12-5 to TRBJ2-2; 8 positions agree with TRBD2. V trimming: 2 bases; J trimming: 6 bases; junction bases outside the gene matches: 11. Germline-derived CDR1 and CDR2 are LGHNT and FRNRAP. This CDR3 contains 17 residues. The CDR3 is CASGLFLGGARSGELFF. DNA for the CDR3: TGTGCTAGTGGTTTGTTCCTCGGGGGGGCCCGCTCCGGGGAGCTGTTTTTT.

V usage is TRBV27 and J usage is TRBJ2-2; D not resolved. V lost 6 bases, J lost 1 base, and 12 bases lay in between. The CDR3 totals 15 residues. The germline V gene has CDR1 MNHEY and CDR2 SMNVEV (reference sequence). The CDR3 coding sequence is TGTGCCAGCAGCCGAGGTCAGGAGAACACCGGGGAGCTGTTTTTT. Encoded protein: CASSRGQENTGELFF.

In DNA, the CDR3 is TGTGCCAGCAGTGACTGGGCTAGCGGGGGCACCGGGGAGCTGTTTTTT. Protein: CASSDWASGGTGELFF. The rearrangement uses TRBV25-1 and TRBJ2-2; TRBD2 matches at 10 bases. V shed 3 bases and J 4 bases; nucleotides not matched to a gene: 5. This CDR3 has 16 amino acids. Germline lookup yields CDR1 MGHDK and CDR2 SYGVNS.

The rearrangement joins TRBV13 to TRBJ1-3, with D possibly being TRBD1 (5 bases). The CDR3 sequence is 16 residues long. Trimming pared 2 bases from V and 0 bases from J, leaving 11 bases between. Germline V gives CDR1 PRHDT, CDR2 FYEKMQ (reference sequence). DNA for the CDR3: TGTGCCAGCAGCTTACCGACGACAGACTCTGGAAACACCATATATTTT. This encodes CASSLPTTDSGNTIYF.

The rearrangement joins TRBV4-2 to TRBJ2-7; D unclear. This CDR3 is built from 13 residues. V was trimmed by 4 bases and J by 1 base, leaving 8 bases between them. CDR1 is LGHNA, CDR2 YNFKEQ, per germline. Written as DNA, the CDR3 is TGTGCCAGCAGCCTGGTGGGTTCCTACGAGCAGTACTTC. Residues: CASSLVGSYEQYF.